This T cell receptor (beta chain) derives from a study of PD-L1 blockade in urothelial cancer. Overall study results and limits: There was one FFPE tumor sample per patient, and it was not taken right before treatment.

The V end was cut by 7 bases, the J end by 4 bases, with 14 bases between. CDR1 and CDR2 (germline): MDHEN, SYDVKM. The CDR3 runs 14 residues. A note on this clone: Its antigen remains unidentified.

The repertoire was sequenced with immunoSEQ multiplex PCR; TCRdb's copy has only in-frame clones and lacks some. The sample comprises about 32,000 clones, approximately 40% of which are singletons, and 8% to 9.5% rests with the top ten. The chain links TRBV28 to TRBJ1-3, with TRBD1 as a possible D gene (5 bases). The TCR comes from a man in his 60s with urothelial cancer. Sequenced material: tumor tissue, taken before atezolizumab (anti-PD-L1) treatment. CDR3 in DNA: TGTGCCAGCATCCCCCAGGGAATCGGAAACACCATATATTTT. Translated: CASIPQGIGNTIYF.